One and the same sample provided the 30 T cell receptor beta chains below, sequenced in a study of OX40 agonist ivuxolimab in advanced cancers. The library was built by means of the immunoSEQ multiplex PCR assay. TCRdb retrieved this table from immuneACCESS and kept in-frame rearrangements only. Not all clones are present; in checked studies, unresolved V genes account for under half, and no reason is known for the remainder. Present in this sample are some 64,000 clones, less than 90% of which were seen just once. Roughly 0.66% of the sample belongs to the ten largest clones. The sequencing used CD4+ or CD8+ T cells sorted from blood, collected in a trial of the OX40 agonist ivuxolimab. The source of these receptors is an adult with an advanced solid tumor such as melanoma, head and neck, liver or kidney cancer.

CDR3 amino acids: CASSWGPGELFF. CDR3 in DNA: TGTGCCAGTAGTTGGGGACCCGGGGAGCTGTTTTTT. The chain uses TRBV19 and TRBJ2-2, with D perhaps assigned TRBD1 or TRBD2 (5 bases each). Trimming cost V 5 bases and J 6 bases, with 7 bases left between them. The length of the CDR3 is 12 residues. Germline lookup yields CDR1 LNHDA and CDR2 SQIVND (reference sequence).

The J gene is TRBJ2-5, the V gene TRBV5-4; D is possibly TRBD2 (6 bases). The CDR3 has 14 residues. V was trimmed by 0 bases and J by 1 base, leaving 7 bases between them. Germline V gives CDR1 SGHNT, CDR2 YYREEE (reference sequence). The chain's CDR3 is CASSLAGGQETQYF. CDR3 DNA: TGTGCCAGCAGCTTGGCCGGGGGCCAAGAGACCCAGTACTTC.

Written as DNA, the CDR3 is TGTGCCAGCAGCGTAGCGGCTTTATCACCTAACACTGAAGCTTTCTTT. Residues: CASSVAALSPNTEAFF. This chain uses TRBV9 with TRBJ1-1; D gene uncertain. The V gene lost 0 bases and the J gene lost 2 bases, with 14 bases spanning the gap. Looked up from germline, CDR1 is SGDLS and CDR2 is YYNGEE. The CDR3 spans 16 residues.

This chain joins TRBV30 and TRBJ2-3; D is tentatively TRBD1 or TRBD2 (5 bases each). This CDR3 contains 13 residues. Germline lookup yields CDR1 GTSNPN and CDR2 SVGIG (reference sequence). Trimming took 2 bases from V and 5 from J, leaving 11 bases between them. The CDR3 here is CAWSRARGDTQYF. CDR3 nucleotides: TGTGCCTGGAGTAGGGCGAGGGGAGATACGCAGTATTTT.

This clone was picked up one time. V usage is TRBV11-3 and J usage is TRBJ2-1; D is unclear. Trimming stripped 5 bases from V and 6 bases from J, with 11 bases between. Germline values: CDR1 SGHNT, CDR2 YENEEA. This CDR3 has 13 amino acids. CDR3: CASSRGAFNEQFF. In DNA form, the CDR3 reads TGTGCCAGCAGCCGCGGCGCCTTCAATGAGCAGTTCTTC.

The chain employs TRBV19 and TRBJ1-5; D is perhaps TRBD1 (5 bases). CDR1 and CDR2 (germline): LNHDA, SQIVND (reference sequence). This CDR3 is 14 amino acids long. Trimming shortened V by 7 bases and J by 4 bases, and 14 bases separated the two germline ends. The CDR3 protein is CASNNWGTNQPQHF. The CDR3 DNA follows: TGTGCCAGTAATAATTGGGGGACGAATCAGCCCCAGCATTTT.

The chain uses TRBV15 and TRBJ1-1; D is unclear. Germline lookup yields CDR1 LNHNV and CDR2 YYDKDF (reference sequence). The CDR3 is 14 amino acids. V was clipped by 1 base and J by 5 bases, with 11 bases between them. The CDR3 loop reads CATSRAGDLTEAFF. The CDR3 bases are TGTGCCACCAGCAGAGCTGGGGATCTAACTGAAGCTTTCTTT.

This chain uses TRBV5-5 with TRBJ2-7; D is uncertain. This CDR3 is built from 14 residues. Germline loops: CDR1 SGHKS, CDR2 YYEKEE (reference sequence). Trimming took off 1 base at V and 0 bases at J, with 8 bases between the two ends. CDR3 loop: CASSLTVNSYEQYF. The CDR3 DNA reads TGTGCCAGCAGCTTGACGGTCAACTCCTACGAGCAGTACTTC.

The chain has TRBV11-2 and TRBJ1-4; D perhaps matches TRBD1 (6 bases). In germline, CDR1 is SGHAT, CDR2 FQNNGV. V dropped 5 bases and J dropped 0 bases, with 10 bases sitting between them. This CDR3 spans 15 amino acids. CDR3 DNA sequence: TGTGCCAGCAGCGAGGAGGGGGCAACTAATGAAAAACTGTTTTTT. Its protein is CASSEEGATNEKLFF. Variable domain in full (rest from reference TRBV11-2 and TRBJ1-4): EAGVAQSPRYKIIEKRQSVAFWCNPISGHATLYWYQQILGQGPKLLIQFQNNGVVDDSQLPKDRFSAERLKGVDSTLKIQPAKLEDSAVYLCASSEEGATNEKLFFGSGTQLSVL.

The CDR3 spells CASSRDSYNEQFF. CDR3 coding DNA: TGTGCCAGCAGCCGAGACAGCTACAATGAGCAGTTCTTC. V is TRBV7-2 and J is TRBJ2-1; a possible D gene is TRBD1 (5 bases). The CDR3 contains 13 residues. V dropped 5 bases and J dropped 3 bases, with 8 bases sitting between them. Germline CDR1 is SGHTA and CDR2 is FQGNSA.

The V gene is TRBV6-5, the J gene TRBJ2-6; D gene ambiguous. V was clipped by 4 bases and J by 0 bases, with 4 bases between them. The germline V gene encodes CDR1 MNHEY and CDR2 SVGAGI. The length of the CDR3 is 14 residues. CDR3 nucleotide sequence: TGTGCCAGCAGTTCTCTCTCTGGGGCCAACGTCCTGACTTTC. Its protein is CASSSLSGANVLTF.

The CDR3 here is CASRALPQGLTGEQYF. Here the CDR3 DNA reads TGTGCCAGCAGGGCATTACCTCAGGGATTGACGGGCGAGCAGTACTTC. The gene calls are TRBV6-8 and TRBJ2-7, with D perhaps matching TRBD1 (5 bases). Trimming cost V 6 bases and J 6 bases, with 24 bases left between them. The CDR3 totals 16 residues. Germline CDR1 and CDR2: MNHGY and SAAAGT.

The rearrangement links TRBV7-2 to TRBJ2-7, with 8 bases lining up with TRBD2. Germline V gives CDR1 SGHTA, CDR2 FQGNSA. J was trimmed by 0 bases and V by 2 bases; bases with no gene match: 3. This CDR3 is 15 amino acids long. The DNA for the CDR3 is TGTGCCAGCAGCTTACGAGCGGGGGCCTCCTACGAGCAGTACTTC. It translates to CASSLRAGASYEQYF.

The V gene is TRBV19, the J gene TRBJ2-5, with TRBD2 identical over 13 bases. The CDR3 runs to 15 residues. The germline V gene has CDR1 LNHDA and CDR2 SQIVND (reference sequence). V lost 6 bases, J lost 3 bases, and 4 bases stayed unmatched. The chain's CDR3 is CASRETSGREETQYF. The CDR3 coding sequence is TGTGCCAGTAGAGAAACTAGCGGGAGGGAAGAGACCCAGTACTTC. The full variable domain, completed using reference TRBV19 and TRBJ2-5, is DGGITQSPKYLFRKEGQNVTLSCEQNLNHDAMYWYRQDPGQGLRLIYYSQIVNDFQKGDIAEGYSVSREKKESFPLTVTSAQKNPTAFYLCASRETSGREETQYFGPGTRLLVL.

The rearrangement joins TRBV18 to TRBJ2-1; 7 bases are shared with TRBD2. J gave up 7 bases and V 6 bases, and 6 bases lay outside the gene matches. The CDR3 is 13 amino acids. Germline CDR1 is KGHSH and CDR2 is LQKENI. CDR3: CASSLAGVNEQFF. CDR3 coding DNA: TGTGCCAGCTCCCTCGCGGGAGTTAATGAGCAGTTCTTC.

This clone was detected only once. The chain combines TRBV4-2 with TRBJ2-3, with 9 bases identical to TRBD2. V gave up 4 bases and J gave up 4 bases; unmatched junction bases: 3. Per the germline V gene, CDR1 is LGHNA and CDR2 is YNFKEQ. The CDR3 spans 14 residues. CDR3 sequence (DNA): TGTGCCAGCAGCCCGGGACTAGCAGCAGATACGCAGTATTTT. It encodes CASSPGLAADTQYF.

The V and J genes are TRBV4-2 and TRBJ2-1; unclear D gene. The CDR3 loop spans 16 amino acids. CDR1 and CDR2 from the germline V gene are LGHNA and YNFKEQ. The ends were cut back, 0 bases at V and 0 bases at J, with 9 bases in the middle. The CDR3 DNA is TGTGCCAGCAGCCAAGATTTTGACAACTCCTACAATGAGCAGTTCTTC. It translates to CASSQDFDNSYNEQFF.

The chain uses TRBV19 and TRBJ2-1; unclear D gene. Trimming removed 3 bases from V and 5 bases from J, with 17 bases in between. Germline CDR1 is LNHDA and CDR2 is SQIVND (reference sequence). CDR3 size: 16 residues. In DNA form, the CDR3 reads TGTGCCAGTAGTATGAAAGGAAGGGTTAGAGACAATGAGCAGTTCTTC. This codes for CASSMKGRVRDNEQFF.

Turning to this clone: Sequence at one end of the junction differs from germline and may be a read error. The sample contains more than one DNA sequence encoding this CDR3. V and J are TRBV10-3 and TRBJ1-5, with 7 nucleotides matching TRBD1. Germline assignment: CDR1 ENHRY and CDR2 SYGVKD. The CDR3 runs 16 residues. The CDR3: CAISESEQGPNQPQHF. The CDR3 DNA follows: TGTGCCATCAGCGAGTCGGAACAGGGGCCAAATCAGCCCCAGCATTTT.

This clone has only one observation. The chain uses TRBV4-2 and TRBJ2-4, with unresolved D. Looked up from germline, CDR1 is LGHNA and CDR2 is YNFKEQ. Trimming pared 0 bases from V and 6 bases from J, leaving 15 bases between. The CDR3 sequence is 16 residues long. The CDR3 loop is CASSQEAGLNVNIQYF. CDR3 in DNA: TGTGCCAGCAGCCAAGAGGCAGGCCTGAACGTAAACATTCAGTACTTC.

The chain employs TRBV6-5 and TRBJ2-5; 8 bases fit TRBD2. This CDR3 spans 15 amino acids. Germline V lookup: CDR1 MNHEY, CDR2 SVGAGI. Trimming removed 7 bases from V and 2 bases from J; junction bases left unmatched: 9. In DNA form, the CDR3 reads TGTGCCAGCACCGGATTTAGCGGGGAACAAGAGACCCAGTACTTC. Translated: CASTGFSGEQETQYF.

The gene calls are TRBV27 and TRBJ1-5; no clear D. Between the trimmed V and J ends, which lost 0 bases and 0 bases, there was a span of 9 bases. Germline CDR1 reads MNHEY; CDR2 reads SMNVEV (reference sequence). CDR3 length: 16 amino acids. DNA for the CDR3: TGTGCCAGCAGTTTATCGCGGCAGTATAGCAATCAGCCCCAGCATTTT. This encodes CASSLSRQYSNQPQHF.

This chain connects TRBV11-2 to TRBJ2-7; no reliable D call. Trimming shortened V by 0 bases and J by 2 bases, and 17 bases separated the two germline ends. The CDR3 totals 17 residues. The germline CDR1 and CDR2 sequences are SGHAT and FQNNGV. The CDR3 here is CASSLEGVGLVPYEQYF. For the CDR3, the DNA is TGTGCCAGCAGCTTAGAGGGCGTGGGGTTGGTACCCTACGAGCAGTACTTC.

This clone has just one count. This chain joins TRBV15 and TRBJ2-1; 7 nucleotides agree with TRBD1. CDR3 length: 13 residues. CDR1 is LNHNV and CDR2 is YYDKDF in the germline V gene (reference sequence). V lost 3 bases, J lost 8 bases, and 4 bases stayed unmatched. The CDR3 DNA follows: TGTGCCACCAGCAGTAACAGGGGATATGAGCAGTTCTTC. This codes for CATSSNRGYEQFF.

The V and J genes are TRBV5-1 and TRBJ2-5; TRBD2 matches at 8 bases. The CDR3 is 15 amino acids. V was clipped by 3 bases and J by 4 bases; unmatched bases: 8. Germline-derived CDR1 and CDR2 are SGHRS and YFSETQ. The CDR3 reads CASSSLSGSGETQYF. Written as DNA, the CDR3 is TGCGCCAGCAGCTCCTTAAGCGGGAGTGGAGAGACCCAGTACTTC.

The rearrangement uses TRBV7-3 and TRBJ2-5; the match to TRBD1 covers 9 bases. Germline trimming cut 0 bases from V and 5 bases from J; bases unmatched to any gene: 4. Germline values: CDR1 SGHTA, CDR2 FQGTGA. The CDR3 has 15 amino acids. CDR3 residues: CASSLTTGGLETQYF. For the CDR3, the DNA is TGTGCCAGCAGCTTAACGACAGGGGGACTGGAGACCCAGTACTTC.

V usage is TRBV19 and J usage is TRBJ2-1, with D uncertain. This CDR3 contains 13 residues. Germline V gene lookup returns CDR1 LNHDA and CDR2 SQIVND (reference sequence). Trimming removed 1 base from V and 11 bases from J, with 12 bases in between. The CDR3 protein is CASSIGGMGKQFF. The CDR3 DNA follows: TGTGCCAGTAGTATAGGGGGTATGGGCAAGCAGTTCTTC.

The V and J genes are TRBV4-1 and TRBJ2-3; D call uncertain. V lost 5 bases, J lost 2 bases, and 11 bases lay in between. This CDR3 region has 14 residues. Germline loops: CDR1 MGHRA, CDR2 YSYEKL. The CDR3 DNA reads as TGCGCCAGCAGCTTATCACAGAACACAGATACGCAGTATTTT. This sequence encodes CASSLSQNTDTQYF.

The CDR3 nucleotides are TGTGCCAGCAGTTCCAGTACTAGCGTCTTAACCTACAATGAGCAGTTCTTC. Translated, it gives CASSSSTSVLTYNEQFF. The chain uses TRBV28 and TRBJ2-1, with TRBD2 matching 7 bases. Germline V gives CDR1 MDHEN, CDR2 SYDVKM. CDR3 length: 17 residues. V was pared by 4 bases and J by 2 bases, with 11 bases of the junction left unmatched. The whole variable domain, filled in from reference TRBV28 and TRBJ2-1, reads DVKVTQSSRYLVKRTGEKVFLECVQDMDHENMFWYRQDPGLGLRLIYFSYDVKMKEKGDIPEGYSVSREKKERFSLILESASTNQTSMYLCASSSSTSVLTYNEQFFGPGTRLTVL.

The J gene is TRBJ2-7, the V gene TRBV6-5; maybe TRBD2 (5 bases). Between the trimmed V and J ends, which lost 6 bases and 3 bases, there was a span of 15 bases. Germline assignment: CDR1 MNHEY and CDR2 SVGAGI. This CDR3 has 14 residues. The CDR3 protein is CASRPDYPGYEQYF. DNA of the CDR3: TGTGCCAGCAGACCCGACTACCCCGGCTACGAGCAGTACTTC.